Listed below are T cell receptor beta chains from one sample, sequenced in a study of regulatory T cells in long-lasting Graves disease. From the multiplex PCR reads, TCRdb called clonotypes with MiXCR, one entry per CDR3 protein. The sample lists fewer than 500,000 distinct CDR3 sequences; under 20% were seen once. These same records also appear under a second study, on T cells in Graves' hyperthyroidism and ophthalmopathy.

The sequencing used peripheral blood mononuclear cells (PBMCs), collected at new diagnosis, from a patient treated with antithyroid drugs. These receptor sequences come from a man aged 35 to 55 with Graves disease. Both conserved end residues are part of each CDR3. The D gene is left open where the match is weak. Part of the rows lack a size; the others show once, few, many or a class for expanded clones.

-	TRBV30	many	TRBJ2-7	CACGTGYEQYF	TGTGCCTGTGGAACAGGCTACGAGCAGTACTTC
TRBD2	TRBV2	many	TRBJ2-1	CASSEVAGSYNEQFF	TGTGCCAGCAGTGAGGTAGCGGGGTCCTACAATGAGCAGTTCTTC
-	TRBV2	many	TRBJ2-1	CASSEIKGTDYNEQFF	TGTGCCAGCAGTGAAATAAAGGGGACTGATTACAATGAGCAGTTCTTC
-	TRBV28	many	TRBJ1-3	CASRTLGNSGNTIYF	TGTGCCAGCCGAACGCTAGGGAACTCTGGAAACACCATATATTTT
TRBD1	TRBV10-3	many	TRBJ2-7	CAIRGGQGNEQYF	TGTGCCATCAGGGGTGGACAGGGCAACGAGCAGTACTTC
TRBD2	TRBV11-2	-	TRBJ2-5	CASSLSAGDRETQYF	TGTGCCAGCAGCCTTTCCGCGGGAGATCGAGAGACCCAGTACTTC
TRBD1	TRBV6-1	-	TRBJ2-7	CASSRRDRSYEQYF	TGTGCCAGCAGCCGACGGGACAGGTCCTACGAGCAGTACTTC
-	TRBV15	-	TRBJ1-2	CATSSSDEVNYGYTF	TGTGCCACCAGCAGTTCAGACGAGGTTAACTATGGCTACACCTTC
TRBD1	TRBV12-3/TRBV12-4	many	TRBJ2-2	CASRTTGTGYTGELFF	TGTGCCAGCAGAACGACTGGGACAGGATACACCGGGGAGCTGTTTTTT
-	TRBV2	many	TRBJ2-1	CASSGDDRGNEQFF	TGTGCCAGCAGTGGGGATGACCGGGGCAATGAGCAGTTCTTC
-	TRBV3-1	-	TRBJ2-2	CASSQVVTNTGELFF	TGTGCCAGCAGCCAAGTCGTAACGAACACCGGGGAGCTGTTTTTT
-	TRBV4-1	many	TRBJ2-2	CASSQDGELFF	TGCGCCAGCAGCCAAGACGGGGAGCTGTTTTTT
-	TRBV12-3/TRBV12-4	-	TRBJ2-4	CASSFVPGGNIQYF	TGTGCCAGCAGTTTCGTTCCCGGGGGAAACATTCAGTACTTC
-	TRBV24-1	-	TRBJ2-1	CATSDSLPGASWSYNEQFF	TGTGCCACCAGTGATTCCTTGCCAGGGGCTAGTTGGTCCTACAATGAGCAGTTCTTC
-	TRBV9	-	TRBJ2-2	CASSVDSENTGELFF	TGTGCCAGCAGCGTAGACAGCGAGAACACCGGGGAGCTGTTTTTT
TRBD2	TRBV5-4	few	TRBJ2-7	CASSLGLANYEQYF	TGTGCCAGCAGCCTAGGACTAGCCAACTACGAGCAGTACTTC
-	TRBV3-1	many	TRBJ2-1	CASSQDIFTVGPTYNEQFF	TGTGCCAGCAGCCAAGATATTTTTACGGTGGGTCCGACCTACAATGAGCAGTTCTTC
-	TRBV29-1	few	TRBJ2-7	CSVRGGGGEQYF	TGCAGCGTTCGGGGAGGGGGCGGCGAGCAGTACTTC
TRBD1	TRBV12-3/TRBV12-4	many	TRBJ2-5	CASRRGQAETQYF	TGTGCCAGCAGACGGGGACAGGCGGAGACCCAGTACTTC
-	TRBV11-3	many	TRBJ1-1	CASSLRPEEGRTEAFF	TGTGCCAGCAGCTTAAGACCAGAAGAAGGGAGGACTGAAGCTTTCTTT
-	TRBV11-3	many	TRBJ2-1	CASRRGYNEQFF	TGTGCCAGCCGGCGGGGCTACAATGAGCAGTTCTTC
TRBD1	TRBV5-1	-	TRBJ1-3	CASSLFGQGDSGNTIYF	TGCGCCAGCAGCTTGTTCGGACAGGGTGACTCTGGAAACACCATATATTTT
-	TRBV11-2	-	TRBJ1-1	CASSRRNLLNTEAFF	TGTGCCAGCAGCCGACGTAATTTACTGAACACTGAAGCTTTCTTT
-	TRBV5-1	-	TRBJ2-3	CASTTTTEDTQYF	TGCGCCAGCACCACGACCACAGAAGATACGCAGTATTTT
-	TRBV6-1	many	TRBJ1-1	CASKQDPNTEAFF	TGTGCCAGCAAACAGGACCCGAACACTGAAGCTTTCTTT
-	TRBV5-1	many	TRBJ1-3	CASSPKTGSSGNTIYF	TGCGCCAGCAGCCCTAAAACAGGGAGCTCTGGAAACACCATATATTTT
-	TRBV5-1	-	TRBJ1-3	CASSLVTASGNTIYF	TGCGCCAGCAGCTTGGTTACCGCCTCTGGAAACACCATATATTTT
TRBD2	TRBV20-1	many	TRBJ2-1	CSASSWGGHNEQFF	TGCAGTGCCTCGTCATGGGGGGGACACAATGAGCAGTTCTTC
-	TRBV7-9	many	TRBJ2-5	CASSLFLDQETQYF	TGTGCCAGCAGCTTATTCCTAGATCAAGAGACCCAGTACTTC
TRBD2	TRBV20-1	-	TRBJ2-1	CSAKRTSGSSYNEQFF	TGCAGTGCTAAAAGGACTAGCGGGAGTTCGTACAATGAGCAGTTCTTC
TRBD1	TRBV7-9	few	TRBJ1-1	CASSSWTGLNTEAFF	TGTGCCAGCAGCTCCTGGACAGGACTGAACACTGAAGCTTTCTTT
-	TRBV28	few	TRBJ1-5	CASSRGDGLRPQHF	TGTGCCAGCAGTCGAGGGGACGGTCTGAGGCCCCAGCATTTT
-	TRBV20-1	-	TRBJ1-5	CSAPRAGRRNYSNQPQHF	TGCAGTGCCCCTCGGGCCGGACGACGAAATTATAGCAATCAGCCCCAGCATTTT
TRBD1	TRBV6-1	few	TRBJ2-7	CASIRQDRGLDEQYF	TGTGCCAGCATCCGACAGGACAGGGGGCTGGACGAGCAGTACTTC
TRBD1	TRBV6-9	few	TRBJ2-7	CASSLKPGQGTYEQYF	TGTGCCAGCAGTTTGAAACCGGGACAGGGCACCTACGAGCAGTACTTC
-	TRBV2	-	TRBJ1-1	CASSPGQSSRNTEAFF	TGTGCCAGCAGTCCAGGACAGAGTAGCAGGAACACTGAAGCTTTCTTT
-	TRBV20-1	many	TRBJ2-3	CSASPGVGTDTQYF	TGCAGTGCTAGCCCAGGGGTCGGCACAGATACGCAGTATTTT
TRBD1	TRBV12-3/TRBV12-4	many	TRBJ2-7	CASSPGQGTYEQYF	TGTGCCAGCAGCCCCGGACAGGGGACCTACGAGCAGTACTTC
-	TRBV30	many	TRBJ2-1	CAWIQTHYNEQFF	TGTGCCTGGATTCAGACACACTACAATGAGCAGTTCTTC
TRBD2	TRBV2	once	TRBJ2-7	CASRGRLAGTYEQYF	TGTGCCAGCAGGGGTAGACTAGCGGGGACCTACGAGCAGTACTTC
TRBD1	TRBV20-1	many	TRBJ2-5	CSARGTPPGQGIVETQYF	TGCAGTGCTAGAGGCACCCCCCCGGGACAGGGTATTGTAGAGACCCAGTACTTC
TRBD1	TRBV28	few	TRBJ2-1	CASSAPGQGVWEQFF	TGTGCCAGCAGTGCCCCGGGACAGGGGGTGTGGGAGCAGTTCTTC
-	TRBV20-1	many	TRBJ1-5	CSASVLNQPQHF	TGCAGTGCTAGTGTGCTAAATCAGCCCCAGCATTTT
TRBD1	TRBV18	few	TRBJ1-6	CASSHEDRGPSSPLHF	TGTGCCAGCTCACACGAGGACAGGGGGCCGAGTTCACCCCTCCACTTT
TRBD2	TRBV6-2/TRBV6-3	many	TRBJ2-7	CASRRAGGFGSYHEQYF	TGTGCCAGCAGAAGAGCGGGAGGTTTTGGAAGTTACCACGAGCAGTACTTC
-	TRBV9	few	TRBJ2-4	CASSAPVGNIQYF	TGTGCCAGCAGTGCCCCGGTAGGAAACATTCAGTACTTC
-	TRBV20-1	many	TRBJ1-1	CSANRADTEAFF	TGCAGTGCTAACAGGGCGGACACTGAAGCTTTCTTT
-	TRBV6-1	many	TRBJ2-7	CASSNSGTGNSRQYF	TGTGCCAGCAGTAATTCCGGGACGGGGAACTCCCGGCAGTACTTC
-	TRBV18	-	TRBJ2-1	CARSLAGPNEQFF	TGTGCCCGCTCACTCGCCGGGCCCAATGAGCAGTTCTTC
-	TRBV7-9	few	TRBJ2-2	CASSLASGIGELFF	TGTGCCAGCAGCTTGGCTAGTGGGATCGGGGAGCTGTTTTTT
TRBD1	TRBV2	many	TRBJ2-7	CASSNRGRRNEQYF	TGTGCCAGCAGTAACAGGGGGCGGAGGAACGAGCAGTACTTC
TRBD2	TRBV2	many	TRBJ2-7	CASSGGETSEQYF	TGTGCCAGCTCGGGAGGTGAAACCAGCGAGCAGTACTTC
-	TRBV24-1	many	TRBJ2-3	CATSDPGPQSTDTQYF	TGTGCCACCAGTGATCCCGGACCCCAAAGCACAGATACGCAGTATTTT
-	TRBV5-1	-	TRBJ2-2	CASSLEAPQLTGELFF	TGCGCCAGCAGCCTGGAAGCGCCACAACTCACCGGGGAGCTGTTTTTT
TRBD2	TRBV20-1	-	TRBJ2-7	CSAGLVSYEQYF	TGCAGTGCTGGACTAGTTTCCTACGAGCAGTACTTC
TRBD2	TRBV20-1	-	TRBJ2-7	CSAAGTSGTRRYEQYF	TGCAGTGCTGCCGGGACTAGCGGGACCAGGCGCTACGAGCAGTACTTC
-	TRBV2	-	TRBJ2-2	CASRVTENTGELFF	TGTGCCAGCAGAGTAACAGAAAACACCGGGGAGCTGTTTTTT